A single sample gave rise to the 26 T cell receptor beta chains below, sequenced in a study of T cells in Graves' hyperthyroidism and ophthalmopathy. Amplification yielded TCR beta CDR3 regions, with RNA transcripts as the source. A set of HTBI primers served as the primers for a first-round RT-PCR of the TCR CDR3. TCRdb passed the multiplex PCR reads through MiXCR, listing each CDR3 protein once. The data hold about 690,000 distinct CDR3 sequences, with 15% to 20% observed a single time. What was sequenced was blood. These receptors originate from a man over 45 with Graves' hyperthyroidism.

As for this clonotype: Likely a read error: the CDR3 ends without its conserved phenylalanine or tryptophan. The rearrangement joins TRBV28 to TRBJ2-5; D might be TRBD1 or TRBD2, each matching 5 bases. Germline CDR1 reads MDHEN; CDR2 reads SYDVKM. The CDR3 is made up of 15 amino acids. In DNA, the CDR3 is TGTGCCAGCAGTCCCCGGGACGGTGGCCAAGAGACTCAGTACTGC. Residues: CASSPRDGGQETQYC.

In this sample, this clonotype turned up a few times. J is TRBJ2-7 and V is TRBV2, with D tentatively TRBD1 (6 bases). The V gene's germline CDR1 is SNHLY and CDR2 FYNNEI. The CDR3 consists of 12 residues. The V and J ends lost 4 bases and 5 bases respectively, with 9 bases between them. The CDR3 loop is CASSVGAHEQYF. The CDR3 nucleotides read TGTGCCAGCAGTGTGGGGGCCCACGAGCAGTACTTC.

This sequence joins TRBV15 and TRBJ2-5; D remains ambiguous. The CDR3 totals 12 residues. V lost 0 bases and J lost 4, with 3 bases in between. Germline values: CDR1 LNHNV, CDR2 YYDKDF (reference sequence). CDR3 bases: TGTGCCACCAGCAGAGATGCAGAGACCCAGTACTTC. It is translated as CATSRDAETQYF.

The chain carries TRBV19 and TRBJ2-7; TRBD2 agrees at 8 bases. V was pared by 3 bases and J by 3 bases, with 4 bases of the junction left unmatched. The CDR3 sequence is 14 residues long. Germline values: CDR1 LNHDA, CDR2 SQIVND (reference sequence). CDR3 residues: CASSMGLVIYEQYF. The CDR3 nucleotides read TGTGCCAGTAGTATGGGACTAGTCATCTACGAGCAGTACTTC. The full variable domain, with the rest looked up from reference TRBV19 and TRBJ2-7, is DGGITQSPKYLFRKEGQNVTLSCEQNLNHDAMYWYRQDPGQGLRLIYYSQIVNDFQKGDIAEGYSVSREKKESFPLTVTSAQKNPTAFYLCASSMGLVIYEQYFGPGTRLTVT.

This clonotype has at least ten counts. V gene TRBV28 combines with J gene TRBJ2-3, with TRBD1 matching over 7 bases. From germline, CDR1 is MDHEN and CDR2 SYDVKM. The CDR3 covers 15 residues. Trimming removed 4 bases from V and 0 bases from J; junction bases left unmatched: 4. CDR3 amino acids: CASSSGGTSTDTQYF. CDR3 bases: TGTGCCAGCAGTTCAGGGGGTACTAGCACAGATACGCAGTATTTT.

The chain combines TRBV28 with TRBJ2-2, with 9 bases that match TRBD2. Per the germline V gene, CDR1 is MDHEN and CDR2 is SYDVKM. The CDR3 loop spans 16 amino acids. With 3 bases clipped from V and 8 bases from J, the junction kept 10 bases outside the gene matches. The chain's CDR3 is CASSFRGRAVSGELFF. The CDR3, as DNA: TGTGCCAGCAGTTTCCGCGGGAGGGCTGTTTCGGGGGAGCTGTTTTTT.

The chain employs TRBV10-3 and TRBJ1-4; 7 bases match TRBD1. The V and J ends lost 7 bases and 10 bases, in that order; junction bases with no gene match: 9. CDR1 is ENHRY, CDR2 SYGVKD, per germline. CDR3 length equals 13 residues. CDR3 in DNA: TGTGCCATCAAAAGGGGGCGCGAAGGAAAACTGTTTTTT. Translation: CAIKRGREGKLFF.

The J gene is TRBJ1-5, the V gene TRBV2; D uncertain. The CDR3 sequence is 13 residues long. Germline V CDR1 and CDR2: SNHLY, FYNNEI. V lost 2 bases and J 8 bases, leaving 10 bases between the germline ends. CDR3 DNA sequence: TGTGCCAGCAGTGAATTGGAACAGAAGCCCCAGCATTTT. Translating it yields CASSELEQKPQHF.

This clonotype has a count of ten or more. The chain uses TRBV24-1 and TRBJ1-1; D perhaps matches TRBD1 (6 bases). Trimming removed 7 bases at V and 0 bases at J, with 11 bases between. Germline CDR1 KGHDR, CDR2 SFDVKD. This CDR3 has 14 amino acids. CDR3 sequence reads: CATRAGTMNTEAFF. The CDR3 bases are TGTGCCACCAGGGCAGGGACAATGAACACTGAAGCTTTCTTT.

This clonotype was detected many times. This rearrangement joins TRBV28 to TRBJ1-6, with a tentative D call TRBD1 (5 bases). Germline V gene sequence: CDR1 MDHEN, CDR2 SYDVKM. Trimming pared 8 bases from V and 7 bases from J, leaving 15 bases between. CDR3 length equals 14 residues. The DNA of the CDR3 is TGTGCCAGCGGGCCCTTAGGGGAGAATTCACCCCTCCACTTT. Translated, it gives CASGPLGENSPLHF.

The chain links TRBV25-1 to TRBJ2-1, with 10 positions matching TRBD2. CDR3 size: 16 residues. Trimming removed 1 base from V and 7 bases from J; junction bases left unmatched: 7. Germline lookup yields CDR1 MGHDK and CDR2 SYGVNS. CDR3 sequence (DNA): TGTGCCAGCAGTGAATTTCCTAGCGGGAGTGGGAATGAGCAGTTCTTC. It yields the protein CASSEFPSGSGNEQFF.

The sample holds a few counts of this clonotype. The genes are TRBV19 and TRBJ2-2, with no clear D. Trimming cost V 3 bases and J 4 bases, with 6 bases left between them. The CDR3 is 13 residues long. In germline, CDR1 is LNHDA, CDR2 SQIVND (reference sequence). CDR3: CASSIGSTGELFF. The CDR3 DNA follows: TGTGCCAGTAGTATTGGTTCCACCGGGGAGCTGTTTTTT.

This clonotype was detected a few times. CDR3 protein: CASSLGGGMNQPQHF. CDR3 coding DNA: TGTGCCAGCAGCTTAGGAGGGGGGATGAATCAGCCCCAGCATTTT. The chain carries TRBV7-2 and TRBJ1-5; D is possibly TRBD1 (6 bases). Trimming cost V 1 base and J 4 bases, with 11 bases left between them. This CDR3 is built from 15 residues. CDR1 and CDR2 from the germline V gene are SGHTA and FQGNSA.

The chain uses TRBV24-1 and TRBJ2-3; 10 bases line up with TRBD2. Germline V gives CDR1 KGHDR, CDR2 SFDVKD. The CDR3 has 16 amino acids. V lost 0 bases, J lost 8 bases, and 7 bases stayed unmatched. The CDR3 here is CATSDLRAGGQGTQYF. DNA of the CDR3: TGTGCCACCAGTGATTTGCGAGCGGGAGGGCAAGGTACGCAGTATTTT.

The CDR3 loop reads CASSLGQFGELFF. CDR3 nucleotide sequence: TGTGCCAGCAGTTTAGGACAGTTCGGGGAGCTGTTTTTT. This sequence joins TRBV12-3 or TRBV12-4 and TRBJ2-2, with TRBD1 as a possible D gene (5 bases). The CDR3 is made up of 13 amino acids. The V and J ends lost 1 base and 7 bases respectively, with 7 bases between them.

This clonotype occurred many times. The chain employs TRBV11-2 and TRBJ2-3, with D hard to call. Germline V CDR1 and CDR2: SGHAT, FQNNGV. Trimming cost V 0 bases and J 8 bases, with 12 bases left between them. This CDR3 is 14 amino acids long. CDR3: CASSLDHGAGTQYF. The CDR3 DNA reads TGTGCCAGCAGCTTAGATCACGGTGCCGGTACGCAGTATTTT.

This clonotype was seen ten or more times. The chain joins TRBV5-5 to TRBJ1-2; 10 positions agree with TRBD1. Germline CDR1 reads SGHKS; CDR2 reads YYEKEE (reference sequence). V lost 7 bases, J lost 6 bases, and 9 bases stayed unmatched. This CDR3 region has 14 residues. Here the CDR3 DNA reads TGTGCCAGCGCAACCCGACAGGGGGCTGATGGCTACACCTTC. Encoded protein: CASATRQGADGYTF.

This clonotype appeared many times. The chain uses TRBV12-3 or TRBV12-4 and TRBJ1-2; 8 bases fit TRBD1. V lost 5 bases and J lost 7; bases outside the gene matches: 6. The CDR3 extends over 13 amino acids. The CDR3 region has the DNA TGTGCCAGCAGTACACAGGGGGGAGCTGGCTACACCTTC. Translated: CASSTQGGAGYTF.

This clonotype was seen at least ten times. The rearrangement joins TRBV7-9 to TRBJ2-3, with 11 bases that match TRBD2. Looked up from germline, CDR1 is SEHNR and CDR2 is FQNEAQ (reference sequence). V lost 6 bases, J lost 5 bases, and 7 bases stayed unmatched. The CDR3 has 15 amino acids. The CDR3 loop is CASRDVAGGQDTQYF. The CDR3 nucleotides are TGTGCCAGCAGGGACGTAGCGGGAGGGCAAGATACGCAGTATTTT.

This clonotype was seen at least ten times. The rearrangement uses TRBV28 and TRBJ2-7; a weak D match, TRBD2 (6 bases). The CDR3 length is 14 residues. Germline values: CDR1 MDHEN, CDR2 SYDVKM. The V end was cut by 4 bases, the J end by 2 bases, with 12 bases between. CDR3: CASSSGTEPYEQYF. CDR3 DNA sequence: TGTGCCAGCAGTTCCGGGACTGAGCCCTACGAGCAGTACTTC. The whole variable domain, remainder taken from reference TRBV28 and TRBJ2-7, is DVKVTQSSRYLVKRTGEKVFLECVQDMDHENMFWYRQDPGLGLRLIYFSYDVKMKEKGDIPEGYSVSREKKERFSLILESASTNQTSMYLCASSSGTEPYEQYFGPGTRLTVT.

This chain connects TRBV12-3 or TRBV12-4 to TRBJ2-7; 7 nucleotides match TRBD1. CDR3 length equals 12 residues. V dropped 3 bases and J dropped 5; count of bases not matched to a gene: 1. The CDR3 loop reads CASSFRGNEQYF. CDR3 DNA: TGTGCCAGCAGTTTCAGGGGGAACGAGCAGTACTTC.

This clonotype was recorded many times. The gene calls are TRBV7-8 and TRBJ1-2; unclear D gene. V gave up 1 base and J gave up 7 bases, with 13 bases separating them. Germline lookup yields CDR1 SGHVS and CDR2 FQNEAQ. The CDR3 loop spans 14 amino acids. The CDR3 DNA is TGTGCCAGCAGCTTAGACATCTCGCTGAGTGGCTACACCTTC. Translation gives CASSLDISLSGYTF.

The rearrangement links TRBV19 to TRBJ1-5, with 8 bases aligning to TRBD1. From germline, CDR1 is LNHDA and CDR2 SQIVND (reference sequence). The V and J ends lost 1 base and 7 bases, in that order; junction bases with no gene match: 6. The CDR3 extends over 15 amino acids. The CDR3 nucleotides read TGTGCCAGTAGTATAGGAGACAGGGGAGGACAGCCCCAGCATTTT. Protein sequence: CASSIGDRGGQPQHF.

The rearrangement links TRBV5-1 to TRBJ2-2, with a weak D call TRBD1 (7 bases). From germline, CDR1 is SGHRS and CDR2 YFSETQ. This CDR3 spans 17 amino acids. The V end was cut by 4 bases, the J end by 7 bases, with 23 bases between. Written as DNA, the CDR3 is TGCGCCAGCAGCACTTGGACAGGCGGGGTTACGGACGGGGAGCTGTTTTTT. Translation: CASSTWTGGVTDGELFF.

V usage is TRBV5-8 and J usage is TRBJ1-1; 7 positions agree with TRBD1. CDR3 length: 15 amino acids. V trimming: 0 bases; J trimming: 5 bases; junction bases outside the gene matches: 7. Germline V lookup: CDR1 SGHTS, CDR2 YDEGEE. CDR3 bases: TGTGCCAGCAGCTTGGAGGGGGCATGGGGAACTGAAGCTTTCTTT. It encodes CASSLEGAWGTEAFF. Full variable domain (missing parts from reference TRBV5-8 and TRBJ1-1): EAGVTQSPTHLIKTRGQQATLRCSPISGHTSVYWYQQALGLGLQFLLWYDEGEERNRGNFPPRFSGRQFPNYSSELNVNALELEDSALYLCASSLEGAWGTEAFFGQGTRLTVV.

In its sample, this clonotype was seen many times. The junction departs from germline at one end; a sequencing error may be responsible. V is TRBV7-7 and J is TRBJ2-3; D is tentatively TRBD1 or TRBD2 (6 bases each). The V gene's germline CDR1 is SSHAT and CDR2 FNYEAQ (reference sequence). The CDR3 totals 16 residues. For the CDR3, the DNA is TGTGCTAGCAGCTTAGGGGGAACTAGCCTCACAGATACGCAGTATTTT. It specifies CASSLGGTSLTDTQYF.